Below, 9 T cell receptor beta chains from the same sample are listed, as sequenced in a study of T cells after posttransplantation cyclophosphamide. Measured with immunoSEQ multiplex PCR; TCRdb has only the in-frame clones, and not every one. The data show tens of thousands of clones, roughly 92% seen once. Source material: PBMCs. These receptors originate from a woman aged 45-59 years in good health and a related stem cell transplant donor.

The rearrangement joins TRBV19 to TRBJ2-7; 12 positions match TRBD2. Germline trimming cut 5 bases from V and 4 bases from J; bases unmatched to any gene: 9. The CDR3 runs to 16 residues. Germline values: CDR1 LNHDA, CDR2 SQIVND (reference sequence). For the CDR3, the DNA is TGTGCCAGTAGTGGCCAGACTAGCGGGGGAGGATACGAGCAGTACTTC. Its translation: CASSGQTSGGGYEQYF.

This clone has only one observation. The rearrangement links TRBV7-8 to TRBJ2-2; 9 bases match TRBD1. The germline CDR1 and CDR2 sequences are SGHVS and FQNEAQ. The ends lost 2 bases at V and 0 bases at J; junction bases unmatched: 4. The CDR3 length is 17 residues. Written as DNA, the CDR3 is TGTGCCAGCAGCTTAAGGGACAGGGCCGCGAACACCGGGGAGCTGTTTTTT. Translating it yields CASSLRDRAANTGELFF.

The V gene is TRBV6-5, the J gene TRBJ1-2; 10 positions agree with TRBD1. V was clipped by 5 bases and J by 4 bases; unmatched bases: 1. This CDR3 has 13 amino acids. CDR1 is MNHEY and CDR2 is SVGAGI in the germline V gene. The CDR3: CASSRTGGYGYTF. CDR3 coding DNA: TGTGCCAGCAGTAGGACAGGGGGCTATGGCTACACCTTC.

The genes are TRBV5-1 and TRBJ2-2, with a possible D match to TRBD2 (5 bases). V was trimmed by 4 bases and J by 1 base, leaving 11 bases between them. Germline V gene lookup returns CDR1 SGHRS and CDR2 YFSETQ. The CDR3 has 15 amino acids. CDR3 region: CASSPDWGNTGELFF. The DNA for the CDR3 is TGCGCCAGCAGCCCGGACTGGGGGAACACCGGGGAGCTGTTTTTT.

The CDR3 loop is CSVGGEEETQYF. As DNA, the CDR3 is TGCAGCGTTGGAGGGGAGGAAGAGACCCAGTACTTC. The V gene is TRBV29-1, the J gene TRBJ2-5, with D possibly matching TRBD2 (6 bases). Germline assignment: CDR1 SQVTM and CDR2 ANQGSEA. The CDR3 totals 12 residues. Trimming removed 4 bases from V and 3 bases from J, with 9 bases in between.

This chain links TRBV6-6 with TRBJ2-5; 9 nucleotides match TRBD2. CDR3 size: 15 residues. Losses at the gene ends were 2 bases for V and 1 base for J; bases not matched to a gene: 2. Per the germline V gene, CDR1 is MNHNY and CDR2 is SVGAGI (reference sequence). CDR3 residues: CASSYGGRAQETQYF. The DNA for the CDR3 is TGTGCCAGCAGTTACGGCGGGAGGGCCCAAGAGACCCAGTACTTC.

In this sample, this clone turned up a few times. V and J are TRBV19 and TRBJ1-5; a possible D gene is TRBD1 (6 bases). The V end was cut by 4 bases, the J end by 0 bases, with 13 bases between. Germline V gene sequence: CDR1 LNHDA, CDR2 SQIVND (reference sequence). This CDR3 comprises 16 residues. The CDR3 protein is CASSRGQSNSNQPQHF. The DNA of the CDR3 is TGTGCCAGTAGTAGAGGACAGAGCAATAGCAATCAGCCCCAGCATTTT.

This chain uses TRBV4-1 with TRBJ2-5; the match to TRBD2 covers 10 bases. This CDR3 contains 19 residues. Germline CDR1 MGHRA, CDR2 YSYEKL. The J segment lost 1 base and the V segment lost 0 bases, leaving 11 bases of the junction unmatched. The CDR3 nucleotides are TGCGCCAGCAGCCAAGAAAAATGGGTGACTAGCGGGTTCCAAGAGACCCAGTACTTC. It encodes CASSQEKWVTSGFQETQYF.

This clone came up once. The genes are TRBV18 and TRBJ2-7, with 11 nucleotides matching TRBD1. V trimming: 3 bases; J trimming: 3 bases; junction bases outside the gene matches: 7. Germline V gene data show CDR1 as KGHSH and CDR2 as LQKENI. This CDR3 is built from 16 residues. Here the CDR3 DNA reads TGTGCCAGCTCACCCGGGGGACAGGGGGATAACTACGAGCAGTACTTC. Protein product: CASSPGGQGDNYEQYF.